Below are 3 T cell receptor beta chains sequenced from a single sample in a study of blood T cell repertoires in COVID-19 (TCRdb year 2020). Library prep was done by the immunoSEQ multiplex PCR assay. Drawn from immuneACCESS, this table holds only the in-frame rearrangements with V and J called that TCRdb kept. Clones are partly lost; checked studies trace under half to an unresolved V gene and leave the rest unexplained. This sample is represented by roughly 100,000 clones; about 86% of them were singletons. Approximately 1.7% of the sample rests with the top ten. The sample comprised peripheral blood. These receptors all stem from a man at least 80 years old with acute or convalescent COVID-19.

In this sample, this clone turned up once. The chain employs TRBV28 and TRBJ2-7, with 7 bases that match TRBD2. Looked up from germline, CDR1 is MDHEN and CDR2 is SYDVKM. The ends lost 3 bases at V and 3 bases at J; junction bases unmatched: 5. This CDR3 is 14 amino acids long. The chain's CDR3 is CASSFSGTIYEQYF. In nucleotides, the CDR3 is TGTGCCAGCAGTTTTTCGGGGACTATCTACGAGCAGTACTTC.

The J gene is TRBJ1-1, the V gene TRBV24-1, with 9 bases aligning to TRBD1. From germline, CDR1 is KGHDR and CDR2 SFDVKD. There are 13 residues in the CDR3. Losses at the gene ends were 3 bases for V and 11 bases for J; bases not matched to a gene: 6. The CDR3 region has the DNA TGTGCCACCAGTGATCCCGGGACAGGGTGGGCTTTCTTT. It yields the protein CATSDPGTGWAFF.

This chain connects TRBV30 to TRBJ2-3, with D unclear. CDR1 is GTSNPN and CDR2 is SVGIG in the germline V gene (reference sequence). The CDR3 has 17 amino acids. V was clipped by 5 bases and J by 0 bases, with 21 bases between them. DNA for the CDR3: TGTGCCTGGGTGGCGGCGGAGCTAAGAATAAGCACAGATACGCAGTATTTT. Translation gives CAWVAAELRISTDTQYF.